This entry lists 14 T cell receptor beta chains sequenced from one sample in a study of T-cell memory formation after mild COVID-19. From the 5' RACE reads, TCRdb called clonotypes with MiXCR, one entry per CDR3 protein. The profile shows about 150,000 distinct CDR3 sequences, 25% of them singletons. The sequencing sample was made of PBMCs or a T cell subset sorted from them (not recorded which). All receptors derive from an adult woman who had mild COVID-19 (a few samples of this study predate the infection). Cell type and time point are not known.

CDR3 loop: CASSPRTAPNTEAFF. The CDR3 DNA follows: TGTGCCAGCAGTCCCAGGACAGCTCCGAACACTGAAGCTTTCTTT. The chain carries TRBV12-3 or TRBV12-4 and TRBJ1-1, with TRBD1 as a possible D gene (6 bases). Trimming cost V 5 bases and J 1 base, with 14 bases left between them. The CDR3 contains 15 residues.

This clonotype was seen more than once but under ten times. This chain connects TRBV7-2 to TRBJ2-1; D uncertain. The CDR3 contains 16 residues. Trimming left V 5 bases short and J 2 bases short, with 16 bases between. Germline lookup yields CDR1 SGHTA and CDR2 FQGNSA. CDR3 bases: TGTGCCAGCAGCCCCCTCCAGCGACCACCCTACAATGAGCAGTTCTTC. Amino acid sequence: CASSPLQRPPYNEQFF.

This clonotype was counted between two and nine times. The V and J genes are TRBV7-2 and TRBJ2-3; the match to TRBD2 covers 11 bases. The germline V gene encodes CDR1 SGHTA and CDR2 FQGNSA. With 5 bases clipped from V and 5 bases from J, the junction kept 6 bases outside the gene matches. The CDR3 has 15 residues. CDR3 loop: CASSPTSGILDTQYF. The CDR3, as DNA: TGTGCCAGCAGCCCGACTAGCGGGATCTTAGATACGCAGTATTTT.

This clonotype was detected only a few times. This chain joins TRBV6-2 or TRBV6-3 and TRBJ2-1; no definite D call. Germline V gene sequence: CDR1 MNHEY, CDR2 SVGEGT. V lost 6 bases, J lost 4 bases, and 19 bases lay in between. The CDR3 length is 16 residues. Here the CDR3 DNA reads TGTGCCAGCAGCCAATACCTGGACGGGTATTACAATGAGCAGTTCTTC. Protein: CASSQYLDGYYNEQFF.

The chain couples TRBV12-3 or TRBV12-4 to TRBJ2-3; D gene unclear. The CDR3 has 13 residues. Between the trimmed V and J ends, which lost 3 bases and 2 bases, there was a span of 6 bases. CDR3: CASSFSDTDTQYF. The CDR3 nucleotides read TGTGCCAGCAGTTTTTCTGACACAGATACGCAGTATTTT.

The rearrangement links TRBV2 to TRBJ1-6; D is uncertain. This CDR3 region has 14 residues. Germline V lookup: CDR1 SNHLY, CDR2 FYNNEI. Trimming shortened V by 2 bases and J by 4 bases, and 6 bases separated the two germline ends. The CDR3 DNA follows: TGTGCCAGCAGTGAACGGGGTTATAATTCACCCCTCCACTTT. This sequence encodes CASSERGYNSPLHF.

This clonotype was seen a few times. The chain links TRBV7-9 to TRBJ1-5, with TRBD1 as a possible D gene (5 bases). This CDR3 has 12 residues. Trimming cost V 5 bases and J 10 bases, with 12 bases left between them. Germline CDR1 and CDR2: SEHNR and FQNEAQ (reference sequence). For the CDR3, the DNA is TGTGCCAGCAGCCTTCCCGGGACCCCCCAGCATTTT. Protein product: CASSLPGTPQHF.

The chain uses TRBV12-3 or TRBV12-4 and TRBJ2-5; the match to TRBD1 covers 8 bases. The CDR3 consists of 15 residues. Trimming cost V 3 bases and J 0 bases; bases outside gene matches: 3. The DNA of the CDR3 is TGTGCCAGCAGTTTGGGGACAGGATACCAAGAGACCCAGTACTTC. It translates to CASSLGTGYQETQYF.

The rearrangement uses TRBV12-3 or TRBV12-4 and TRBJ2-7; 9 nucleotides align to TRBD1. The CDR3 loop spans 14 amino acids. J gave up 5 bases and V 3 bases, and 5 bases lay outside the gene matches. The CDR3 loop reads CASSLGTGWDEQYF. CDR3 nucleotides: TGTGCCAGCAGTTTGGGGACAGGGTGGGACGAGCAGTACTTC.

This clonotype has a handful of counts. The V and J genes are TRBV27 and TRBJ2-2; no clear D. The germline V and J ends were trimmed by 4 bases and 6 bases, with 12 bases remaining between them. Looked up from germline, CDR1 is MNHEY and CDR2 is SMNVEV (reference sequence). This CDR3 spans 14 amino acids. CDR3: CASSSESWPGELFF. The CDR3 DNA reads as TGTGCCAGCAGTTCTGAATCGTGGCCCGGGGAGCTGTTTTTT.

The chain carries TRBV4-3 and TRBJ2-1, with D unresolved. Germline assignment: CDR1 LGHNA and CDR2 YSLEER. The CDR3 is made up of 15 amino acids. The V end lost 4 bases, the J end lost 7 bases, and 17 bases lay between the germline ends. The DNA for the CDR3 is TGCGCCAGCAGCCCTCGAAGCGCCCCCGGGAATGAGCAGTTCTTC. This gives the protein CASSPRSAPGNEQFF.

This clonotype appeared a few times. The V gene is TRBV4-3, the J gene TRBJ2-7; D unresolved. The CDR3 is made up of 15 amino acids. Germline assignment: CDR1 LGHNA and CDR2 YSLEER. Trimming took off 4 bases at V and 3 bases at J, with 16 bases between the two ends. The CDR3 reads CASSREAGLIYEQYF. The CDR3 region has the DNA TGCGCCAGCAGCCGAGAGGCAGGTCTTATCTACGAGCAGTACTTC.

The V gene is TRBV18, the J gene TRBJ1-1; D gene unclear. CDR3 length: 12 amino acids. From germline, CDR1 is KGHSH and CDR2 LQKENI. Trimming removed 5 bases at V and 1 base at J, with 5 bases between. The CDR3: CASSSSNTEAFF. The CDR3 region has the DNA TGTGCCAGCTCAAGTTCGAACACTGAAGCTTTCTTT.

There are many counts of this clonotype. The chain combines TRBV24-1 with TRBJ1-5; D is unclear. The germline CDR1 and CDR2 sequences are KGHDR and SFDVKD. V was shortened by 1 base and J by 3 bases, with 6 bases between the two germline ends. CDR3 size: 14 residues. The chain's CDR3 is CATSDLSINQPQHF. The DNA for the CDR3 is TGTGCCACCAGTGATTTATCCATCAATCAGCCCCAGCATTTT.